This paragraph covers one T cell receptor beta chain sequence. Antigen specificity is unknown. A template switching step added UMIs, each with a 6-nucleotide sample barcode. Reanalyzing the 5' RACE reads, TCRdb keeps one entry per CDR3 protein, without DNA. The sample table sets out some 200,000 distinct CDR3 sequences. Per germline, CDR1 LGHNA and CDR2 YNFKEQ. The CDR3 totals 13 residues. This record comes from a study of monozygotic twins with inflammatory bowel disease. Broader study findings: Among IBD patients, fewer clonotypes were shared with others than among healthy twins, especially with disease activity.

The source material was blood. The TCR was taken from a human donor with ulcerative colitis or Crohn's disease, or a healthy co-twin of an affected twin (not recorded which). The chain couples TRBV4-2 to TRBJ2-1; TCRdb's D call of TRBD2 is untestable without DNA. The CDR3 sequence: CASSQDRGNEQIF.